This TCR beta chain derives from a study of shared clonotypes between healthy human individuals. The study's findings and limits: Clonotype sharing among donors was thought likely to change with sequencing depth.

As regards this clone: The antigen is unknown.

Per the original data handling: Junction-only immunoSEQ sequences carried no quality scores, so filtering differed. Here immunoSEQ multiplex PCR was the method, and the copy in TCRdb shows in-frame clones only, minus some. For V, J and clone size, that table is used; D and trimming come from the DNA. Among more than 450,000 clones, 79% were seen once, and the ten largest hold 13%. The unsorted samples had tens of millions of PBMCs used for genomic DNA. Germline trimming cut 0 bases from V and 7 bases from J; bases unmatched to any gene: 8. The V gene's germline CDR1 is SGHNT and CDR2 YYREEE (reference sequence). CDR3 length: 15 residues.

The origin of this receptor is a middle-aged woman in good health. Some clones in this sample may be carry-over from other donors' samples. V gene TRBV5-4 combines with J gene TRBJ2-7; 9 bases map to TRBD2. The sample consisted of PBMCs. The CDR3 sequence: CASSLGSGSGKEQYF. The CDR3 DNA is TGTGCCAGCAGCTTGGGTAGCGGGAGTGGAAAAGAGCAGTACTTC.